This T cell receptor beta chain originates from a study of vaccination and CD4 T cells after COVID-19. Noted treatment: approximately 9-day PBMC culture with coronavirus spike peptide pools or control peptides (ViraFEST assay). About this clonotype: Its target is unknown.

The Oncomine TCR Beta short-read assay generated sequence data from the DNA of cultured CD4+ T cells. MiXCR, applied by TCRdb to the PCR reads, yields one record per CDR3 protein. The sample records approximately 15,000 distinct CDR3 sequences, roughly 57% being singletons. CDR3 length: 16 residues. CDR1 MNHEY and CDR2 SVGAGI come from the germline V gene. V shed 2 bases and J shed 7 bases, with 18 bases lying between them. The receptor was isolated from a human donor who had recovered from COVID-19. This sequence joins TRBV6-5 and TRBJ2-1; tentative D call: TRBD2 (7 bases). The sample comprised CD4+ T cells from blood, cultured in vitro. For the CDR3, the DNA is TGTGCCAGCAGTTACGGGGGCGGGGGCCGGGGGAATGAGCAGTTCTTC. Protein: CASSYGGGGRGNEQFF.